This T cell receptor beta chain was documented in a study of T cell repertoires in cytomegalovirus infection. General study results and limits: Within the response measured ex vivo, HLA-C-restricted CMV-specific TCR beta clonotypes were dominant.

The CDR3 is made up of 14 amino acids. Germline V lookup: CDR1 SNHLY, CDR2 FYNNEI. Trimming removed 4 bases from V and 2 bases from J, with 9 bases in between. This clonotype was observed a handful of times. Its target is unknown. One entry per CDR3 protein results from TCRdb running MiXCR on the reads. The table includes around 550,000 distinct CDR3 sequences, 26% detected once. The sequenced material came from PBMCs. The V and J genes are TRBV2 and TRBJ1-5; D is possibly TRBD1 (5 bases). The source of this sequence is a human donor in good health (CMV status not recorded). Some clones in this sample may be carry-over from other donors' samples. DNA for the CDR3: TGTGCCAGCAGTGCCAGGGTTGGCAATCAGCCCCAGCATTTT. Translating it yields CASSARVGNQPQHF.